One T cell receptor (beta chain) is described in this entry. This sample was taken from a study of blood T cell repertoires in COVID-19. Across the study: The samples span acute and convalescent COVID-19 from the United States, Italy and Spain. PBMCs, B-cell-depleted T cells, or T cells were the source of the cDNA or gDNA that made up the material.

Produced via immunoSEQ multiplex PCR; TCRdb's table is partial and in-frame only. The sample has about 15,000 clones, around 73% seen once. From germline, CDR1 is LNHDA and CDR2 SQIVND (reference sequence). Trimming removed 5 bases from V and 1 base from J, with 5 bases in between. CDR3 length equals 12 residues. The sequencing input was peripheral blood. This clonotype was obtained from a man aged 70-80 years with acute or convalescent COVID-19. The genes are TRBV19 and TRBJ1-1; D is uncertain. The CDR3 nucleotides read TGTGCCAGTAGTTTCAGGAACACTGAAGCTTTCTTT. Translated, it gives CASSFRNTEAFF.